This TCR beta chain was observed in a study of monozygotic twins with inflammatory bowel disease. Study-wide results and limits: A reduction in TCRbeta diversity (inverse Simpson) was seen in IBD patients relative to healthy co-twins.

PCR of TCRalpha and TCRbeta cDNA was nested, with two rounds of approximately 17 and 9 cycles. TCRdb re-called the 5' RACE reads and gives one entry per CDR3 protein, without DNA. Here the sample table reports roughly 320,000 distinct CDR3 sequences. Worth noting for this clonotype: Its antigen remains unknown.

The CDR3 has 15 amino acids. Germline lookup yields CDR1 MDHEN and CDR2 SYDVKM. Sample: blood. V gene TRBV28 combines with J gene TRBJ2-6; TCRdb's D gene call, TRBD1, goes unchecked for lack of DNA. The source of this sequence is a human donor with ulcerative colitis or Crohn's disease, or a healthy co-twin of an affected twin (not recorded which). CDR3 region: CASGSRGPGANVLTF. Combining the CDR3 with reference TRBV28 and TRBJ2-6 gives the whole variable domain DVKVTQSSRYLVKRTGEKVFLECVQDMDHENMFWYRQDPGLGLRLIYFSYDVKMKEKGDIPEGYSVSREKKERFSLILESASTNQTSMYLCASGSRGPGANVLTFGAGSRLTVL.